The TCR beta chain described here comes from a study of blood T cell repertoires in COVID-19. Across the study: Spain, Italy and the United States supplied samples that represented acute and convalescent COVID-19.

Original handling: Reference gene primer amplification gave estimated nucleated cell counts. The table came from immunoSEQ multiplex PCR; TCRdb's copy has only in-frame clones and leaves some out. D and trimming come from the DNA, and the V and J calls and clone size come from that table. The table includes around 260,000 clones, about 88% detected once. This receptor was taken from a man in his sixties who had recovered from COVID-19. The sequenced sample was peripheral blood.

DNA of the CDR3: TGTGCCAGCAGTTTACGGGATACAGACGAGCAGTACTTC. It translates to CASSLRDTDEQYF. The rearrangement uses TRBV6-5 and TRBJ2-7; D is perhaps TRBD2 (5 bases). The CDR3 is 13 residues long. The V end lost 4 bases, the J end lost 5 bases, and 12 bases lay between the germline ends. Germline CDR1 and CDR2: MNHEY and SVGAGI.